This entry describes one TCR beta chain. This record comes from a study of blood T cell repertoires in COVID-19. Study summary: Sources were T cells, B-cell-depleted T cells, or PBMCs; the material itself was cDNA or gDNA.

The V and J ends lost 5 bases and 4 bases respectively, with 11 bases between them. The CDR3 is 13 amino acids. TCRdb's copy holds only in-frame clones and misses some; the assay was immunoSEQ multiplex PCR. The sample holds 200,000 to 300,000 clones; about 91% are singletons and the top ten take about 2.5%. This rearrangement joins TRBV12-3 or TRBV12-4 to TRBJ1-2, with D maybe TRBD1 (5 bases). The TCR was taken from a woman aged 40-49 years with acute COVID-19. The sequencing input was PBMCs or T cells enriched from blood (not recorded which). The CDR3 DNA is TGTGCCAGCAGTAGGGGTAGGGGCTATGGCTACACCTTC. Amino acid sequence: CASSRGRGYGYTF.